This T cell receptor (beta chain) was identified in a study of vaccination effects on CD4 cells after COVID-19. Study observations and caveats: Few convalescent patients, and no early post-infection timepoints, were available to the study.

Repertoires were generated with immunoSEQ multiplex PCR, while TCRdb's copy carries only in-frame clones and drops some. Of 30,000 to 35,000 clones listed, approximately 72% are singletons. CDR3 length: 15 amino acids. Between the trimmed V and J ends, which lost 1 base and 3 bases, there was a span of 13 bases. Germline lookup yields CDR1 SGHNT and CDR2 YYREEE (reference sequence). Peptide-pool stimulation followed by sequencing identified expanded antigen-specific CD4+ clonotypes in the ViraFEST assay. Having been cultured for about 10 days, the cells underwent CD4+ T cell isolation. This individual contracted SARS-CoV-2 between March and December 2020, as verified by PCR. IL-2 at 9 to 10 IU/ml and peptides at about 9.2 ug/ml were added to cultured PBMC, around 2.2 million per well. Each culture had half its medium swapped for IL-2 medium on days 3 and 7. As regards this clone: Its antigen is still unknown.

The source was CD4+ T cells from PBMCs cultured with a peptide pool, collected before COVID-19 vaccination. The chain uses TRBV5-4 and TRBJ2-5, with a weak D call TRBD1 (5 bases). The TCR originated in a human donor who had a prior SARS-CoV-2 infection. The CDR3 nucleotides are TGTGCCAGCAGCTTGCAATGGGGCAGAGAAGAGACCCAGTACTTC. This translates into CASSLQWGREETQYF.